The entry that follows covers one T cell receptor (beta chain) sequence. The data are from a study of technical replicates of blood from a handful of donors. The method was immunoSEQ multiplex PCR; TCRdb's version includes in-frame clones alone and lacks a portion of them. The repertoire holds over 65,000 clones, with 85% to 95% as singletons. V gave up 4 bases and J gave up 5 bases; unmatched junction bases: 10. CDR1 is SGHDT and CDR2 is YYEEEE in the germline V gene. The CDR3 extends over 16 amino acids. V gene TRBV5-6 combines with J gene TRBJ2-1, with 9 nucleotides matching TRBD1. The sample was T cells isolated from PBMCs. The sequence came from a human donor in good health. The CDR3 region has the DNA TGTGCCAGCAGCGCCCTGGGACAGGGTAGACACAATGAGCAGTTCTTC. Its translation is CASSALGQGRHNEQFF.